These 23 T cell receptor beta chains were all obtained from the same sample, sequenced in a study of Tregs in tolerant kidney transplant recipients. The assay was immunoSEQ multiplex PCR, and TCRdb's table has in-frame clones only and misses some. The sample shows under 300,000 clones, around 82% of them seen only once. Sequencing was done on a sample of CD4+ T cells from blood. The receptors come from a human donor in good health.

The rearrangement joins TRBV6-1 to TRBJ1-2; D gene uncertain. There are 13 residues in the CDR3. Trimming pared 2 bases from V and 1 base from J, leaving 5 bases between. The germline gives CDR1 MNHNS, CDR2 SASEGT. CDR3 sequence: CASSENVNYGYTF. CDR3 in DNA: TGTGCCAGCAGTGAAAACGTTAACTATGGCTACACCTTC.

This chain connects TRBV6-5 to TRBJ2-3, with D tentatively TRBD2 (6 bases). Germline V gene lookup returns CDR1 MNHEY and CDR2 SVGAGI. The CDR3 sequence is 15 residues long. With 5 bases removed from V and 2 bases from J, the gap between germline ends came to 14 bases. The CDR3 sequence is CASSLSGRVTDTQYF. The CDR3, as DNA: TGTGCCAGCAGTCTTAGCGGAAGGGTCACAGATACGCAGTATTTT.

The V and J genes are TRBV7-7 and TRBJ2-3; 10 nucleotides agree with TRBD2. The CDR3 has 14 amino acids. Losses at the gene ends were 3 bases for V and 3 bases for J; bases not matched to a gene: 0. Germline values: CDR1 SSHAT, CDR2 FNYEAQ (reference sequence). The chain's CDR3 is CASSFSGRTDTQYF. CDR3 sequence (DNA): TGTGCCAGCAGCTTTAGCGGGAGGACAGATACGCAGTATTTT.

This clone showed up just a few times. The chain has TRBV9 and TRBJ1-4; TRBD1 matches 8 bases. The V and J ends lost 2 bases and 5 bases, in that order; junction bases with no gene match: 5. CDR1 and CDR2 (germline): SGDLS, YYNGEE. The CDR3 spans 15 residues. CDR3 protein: CASSVWTGPNEKLFF. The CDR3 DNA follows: TGTGCCAGCAGCGTGTGGACAGGGCCAAATGAAAAACTGTTTTTT. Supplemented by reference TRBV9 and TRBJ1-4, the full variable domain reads DSGVTQTPKHLITATGQRVTLRCSPRSGDLSVYWYQQSLDQGLQFLIQYYNGEERAKGNILERFSAQQFPDLHSELNLSSLELGDSALYFCASSVWTGPNEKLFFGSGTQLSVL.

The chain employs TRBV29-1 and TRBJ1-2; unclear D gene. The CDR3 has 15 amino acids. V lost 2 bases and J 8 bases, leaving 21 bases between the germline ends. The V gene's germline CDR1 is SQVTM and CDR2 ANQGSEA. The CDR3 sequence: CSVEPPRRRVNGYTF. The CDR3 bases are TGCAGCGTTGAACCCCCCCGGCGGAGGGTAAACGGCTACACCTTC. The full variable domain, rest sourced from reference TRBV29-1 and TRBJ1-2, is SAVISQKPSRDICQRGTSLTIQCQVDSQVTMMFWYRQQPGQSLTLIATANQGSEATYESGFVIDKFPISRPNLTFSTLTVSNMSPEDSSIYLCSVEPPRRRVNGYTFGSGTRLTVV.

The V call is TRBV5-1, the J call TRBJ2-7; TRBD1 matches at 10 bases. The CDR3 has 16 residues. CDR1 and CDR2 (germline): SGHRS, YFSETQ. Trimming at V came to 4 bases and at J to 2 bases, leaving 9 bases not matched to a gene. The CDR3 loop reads CASSAWGTGAAYEQYF. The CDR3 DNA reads TGCGCCAGCAGCGCATGGGGGACAGGGGCAGCCTACGAGCAGTACTTC.

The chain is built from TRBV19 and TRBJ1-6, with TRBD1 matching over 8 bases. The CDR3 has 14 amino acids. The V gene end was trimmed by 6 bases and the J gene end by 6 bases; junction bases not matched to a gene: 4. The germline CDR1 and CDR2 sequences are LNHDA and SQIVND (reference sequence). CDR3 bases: TGTGCCAGTAGGTCCGGGACAGGTAATTCACCCCTCCACTTT. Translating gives CASRSGTGNSPLHF.

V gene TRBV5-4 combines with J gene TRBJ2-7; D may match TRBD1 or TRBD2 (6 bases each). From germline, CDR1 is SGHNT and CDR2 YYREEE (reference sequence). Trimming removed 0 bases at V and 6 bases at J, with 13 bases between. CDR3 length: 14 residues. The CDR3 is CASSLEGGRGEQYF. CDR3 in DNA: TGTGCCAGCAGCTTGGAGGGGGGCCGAGGCGAGCAGTACTTC.

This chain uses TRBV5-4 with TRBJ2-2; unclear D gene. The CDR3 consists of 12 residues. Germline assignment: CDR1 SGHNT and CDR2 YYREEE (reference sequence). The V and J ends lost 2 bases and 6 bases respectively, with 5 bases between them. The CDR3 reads CASSLEPGELFF. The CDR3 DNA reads TGTGCCAGCAGCTTAGAGCCCGGGGAGCTGTTTTTT.

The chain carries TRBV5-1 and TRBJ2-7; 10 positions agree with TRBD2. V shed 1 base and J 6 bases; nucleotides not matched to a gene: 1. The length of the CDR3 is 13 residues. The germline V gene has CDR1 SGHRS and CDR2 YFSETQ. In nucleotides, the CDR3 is TGCGCCAGCAGCTTGTTAGCGGGAGGCGAGCAGTACTTC. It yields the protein CASSLLAGGEQYF.

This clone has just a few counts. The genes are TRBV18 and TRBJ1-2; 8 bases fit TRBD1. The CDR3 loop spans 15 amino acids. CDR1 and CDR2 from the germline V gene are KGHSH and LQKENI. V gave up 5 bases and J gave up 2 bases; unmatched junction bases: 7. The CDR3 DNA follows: TGTGCCAGCTCAACGGACAGGGATGGGAACTATGGCTACACCTTC. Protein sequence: CASSTDRDGNYGYTF.

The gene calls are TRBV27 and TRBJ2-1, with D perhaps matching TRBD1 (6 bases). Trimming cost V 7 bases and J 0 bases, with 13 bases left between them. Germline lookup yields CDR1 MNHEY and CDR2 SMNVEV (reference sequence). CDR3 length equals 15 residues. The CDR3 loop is CASNTGTPSYNEQFF. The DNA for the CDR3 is TGTGCCAGCAATACCGGGACACCCTCCTACAATGAGCAGTTCTTC.

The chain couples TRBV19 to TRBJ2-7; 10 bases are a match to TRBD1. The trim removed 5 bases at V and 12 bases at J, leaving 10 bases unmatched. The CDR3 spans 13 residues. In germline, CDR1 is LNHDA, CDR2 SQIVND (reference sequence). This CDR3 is CASSRQGTGDRYF. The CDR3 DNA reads TGTGCCAGTAGTCGTCAAGGGACAGGGGACAGGTACTTC.

This CDR3 is CASSEYVREEQYF. The DNA for the CDR3 is TGTGCCAGCAGTGAATATGTCAGGGAAGAGCAGTACTTC. The rearrangement links TRBV25-1 to TRBJ2-7, with a weak D call TRBD1 (5 bases). The V gene's germline CDR1 is MGHDK and CDR2 SYGVNS. This CDR3 is 13 amino acids long. Trimming took 0 bases from V and 7 from J, leaving 10 bases between them.

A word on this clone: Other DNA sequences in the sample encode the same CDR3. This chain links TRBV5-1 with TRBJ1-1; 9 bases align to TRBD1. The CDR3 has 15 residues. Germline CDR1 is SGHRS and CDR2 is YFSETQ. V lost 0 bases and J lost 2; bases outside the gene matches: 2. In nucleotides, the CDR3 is TGCGCCAGCAGCTTGGCGGGACAGGGTAACACTGAAGCTTTCTTT. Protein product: CASSLAGQGNTEAFF.

The CDR3 here is CASSNYPTDSNEKLFF. In DNA, the CDR3 is TGTGCCAGCAGCAATTACCCGACAGATTCTAATGAAAAACTGTTTTTT. The chain uses TRBV21-1 and TRBJ1-4; TRBD1 is the table's D call, not checked against the DNA. TRBV21-1 is annotated as a pseudogene. CDR3 size: 16 residues.

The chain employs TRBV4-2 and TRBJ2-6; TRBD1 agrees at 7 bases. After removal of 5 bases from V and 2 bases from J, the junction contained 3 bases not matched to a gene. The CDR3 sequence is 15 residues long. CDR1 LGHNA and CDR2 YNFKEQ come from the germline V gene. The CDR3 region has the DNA TGTGCCAGCAGCGGTGACAGGGCTGGGGCCAACGTCCTGACTTTC. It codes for CASSGDRAGANVLTF.

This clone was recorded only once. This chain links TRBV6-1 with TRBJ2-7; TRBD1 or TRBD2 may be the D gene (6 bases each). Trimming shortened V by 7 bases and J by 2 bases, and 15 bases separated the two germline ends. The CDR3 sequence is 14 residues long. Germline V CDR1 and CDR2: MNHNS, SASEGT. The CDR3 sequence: CASTDRRGAYEQYF. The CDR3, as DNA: TGTGCCAGCACGGATAGGAGGGGGGCCTACGAGCAGTACTTC.

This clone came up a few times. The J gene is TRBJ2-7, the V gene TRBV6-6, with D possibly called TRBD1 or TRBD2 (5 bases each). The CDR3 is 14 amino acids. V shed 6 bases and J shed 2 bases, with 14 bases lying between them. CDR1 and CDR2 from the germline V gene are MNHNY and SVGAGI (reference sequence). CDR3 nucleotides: TGTGCCAGCAGCACCGGGGCTACAACCTACGAGCAGTACTTC. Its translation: CASSTGATTYEQYF.

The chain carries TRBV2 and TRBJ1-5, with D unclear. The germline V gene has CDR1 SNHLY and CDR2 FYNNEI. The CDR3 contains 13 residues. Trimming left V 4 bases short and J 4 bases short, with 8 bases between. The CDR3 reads CASSVPKNQPQHF. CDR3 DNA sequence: TGTGCCAGCAGTGTCCCGAAAAATCAGCCCCAGCATTTT.

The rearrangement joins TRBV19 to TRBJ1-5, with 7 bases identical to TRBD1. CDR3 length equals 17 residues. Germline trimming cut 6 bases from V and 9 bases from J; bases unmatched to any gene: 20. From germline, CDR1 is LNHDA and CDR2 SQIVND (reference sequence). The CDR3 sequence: CASRSSQPDRRTGPQHF. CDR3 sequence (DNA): TGTGCCAGTAGATCGAGCCAGCCGGACAGGAGGACCGGGCCCCAGCATTTT.

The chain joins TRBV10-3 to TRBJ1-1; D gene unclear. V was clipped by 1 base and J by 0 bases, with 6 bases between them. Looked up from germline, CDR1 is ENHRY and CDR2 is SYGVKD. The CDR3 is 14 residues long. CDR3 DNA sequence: TGTGCCATCAGTGAGTGGCAGATGAACACTGAAGCTTTCTTT. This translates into CAISEWQMNTEAFF.

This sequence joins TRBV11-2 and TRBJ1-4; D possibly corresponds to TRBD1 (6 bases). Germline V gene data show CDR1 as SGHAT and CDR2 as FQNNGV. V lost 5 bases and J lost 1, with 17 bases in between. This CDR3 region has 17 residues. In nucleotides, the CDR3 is TGTGCCAGCAGCCGGGGGGCCTACACTGGAACTAATGAAAAACTGTTTTTT. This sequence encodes CASSRGAYTGTNEKLFF.